This record looks at one T cell receptor (beta chain) sequence and its context. The table came from immunoSEQ multiplex PCR; TCRdb's copy has only in-frame clones and leaves some out. The sample holds approximately 27,000 clones, almost 90% seen once. This sample is drawn from a study of blood T cell repertoires in COVID-19. This TCR was recovered from a man between 65 and 85 years old with acute or convalescent COVID-19. What was sequenced was peripheral blood.

The CDR3 nucleotides read TGTGCCAGCAGCCAAGATACTGGGTCGGGGGTCTACAATGAGCAGTTCTTC. Protein product: CASSQDTGSGVYNEQFF. This chain uses TRBV3-1 (or the pseudogene TRBV3-2) with TRBJ2-1; tentatively, D is TRBD2 (6 bases). V dropped 0 bases and J dropped 3 bases, with 15 bases sitting between them. The CDR3 runs to 17 residues. The germline gives CDR1 LGHDT, CDR2 YNNKEL (reference sequence).